The clone carrying this T cell receptor (beta chain) was observed a handful of times. Antigen: not known. This sample was included in a study of CD8 T cells in ankylosing spondylitis. Broader study findings: Disease-linked clones reportedly concentrated significantly in matched ankylosing spondylitis synovial fluid. Ankylosing spondylitis blood appeared to be characterized by a TCR beta motif of eight highly homologous variants.

Each CDR3 protein gets one entry after TCRdb re-called the 5' RACE reads with MiXCR. The table includes approximately 400,000 distinct CDR3 sequences, 25% to 30% detected once. Germline assignment: CDR1 SGHAT and CDR2 FQDESV (reference sequence). The CDR3 is 18 amino acids. The J segment lost 10 bases and the V segment lost 6 bases, leaving 22 bases of the junction unmatched. The chain links TRBV11-1 to TRBJ2-1, with 9 nucleotides matching TRBD2. The sequenced sample consisted of blood, either unsorted or a sorted T cell fraction (not recorded which). This sequence was found in a male donor with ankylosing spondylitis. CDR3 nucleotides: TGTGCCAGCAGTTCAGGCCGCACCGGGACTAGCCTTAGGCGGGAGCAGTTCTTC. As protein: CASSSGRTGTSLRREQFF.